Listed below are T cell receptor beta chains from one sample, sequenced in a study of cytotoxic CD8 clonotypes in ibrutinib-treated CLL. The table came from immunoSEQ multiplex PCR; TCRdb's copy has only in-frame clones and leaves some out. The sample lists 150,000 or so clones, about four fifths occurring once. This specimen consisted of PBMCs, obtained after 12 months of ibrutinib treatment. All receptors come from a human donor with chronic lymphocytic leukemia. The CDR3 runs from the conserved cysteine through the conserved F or W. D genes are given only for firm matches. Size is omitted from some rows. Given values are once, few, many or a class for expanded clones.

20 . TRBJ1-2 TRBV6-1 . CASSGGAYSTQMSTNYGYTF TGTGCCAGCAGTGGGGGAGCGTATAGTACCCAAATGAGTACTAACTATGGCTACACCTTC
13 . TRBJ1-2 TRBV2 . CASSVTGVGGYTF TGTGCCAGCAGTGTCACGGGGGTGGGTGGCTACACCTTC
16 TRBD1 TRBJ1-2 TRBV2 few CASSDLSGTGGDGYTF TGTGCCAGCAGCGACTTGAGCGGGACAGGGGGGGATGGCTACACCTTC
15 . TRBJ1-5 TRBV10-3 once CAISEQSLSNQPQHF TGTGCCATCAGTGAGCAAAGTCTTAGCAATCAGCCCCAGCATTTT
15 TRBD2 TRBJ2-3 TRBV6-5 . CASSPLAAHHNTQYF TGTGCCAGCAGTCCCCTAGCGGCCCATCATAATACGCAGTATTTT
16 . TRBJ2-3 TRBV2 . CASSEGGSRASDTQYF TGTGCCAGCAGTGAAGGTGGATCCAGGGCCTCAGATACGCAGTATTTT
15 TRBD2 TRBJ2-5 TRBV4-1 . CASSQDPRGDETQYF TGCGCCAGCAGCCAAGATCCCCGGGGGGATGAGACCCAGTACTTC
15 . TRBJ2-5 TRBV4-2 . CASSQEGPGAETQYF TGTGCCAGCAGCCAAGAGGGTCCGGGGGCCGAGACCCAGTACTTC
15 TRBD1 TRBJ2-7 TRBV28 . CASTPGGSSSYEQYF TGTGCCAGCACCCCAGGGGGCTCTAGCTCCTACGAGCAGTACTTC
13 . TRBJ2-7 TRBV6-1 once CASSPGTHTEQYF TGTGCCAGCAGTCCCGGGACCCACACCGAGCAGTACTTC
12 . TRBJ2-5 TRBV28 . CASTRYQETQYF TGTGCCAGCACCCGGTACCAAGAGACCCAGTACTTC
21 TRBD2 TRBJ2-4 TRBV28 . CASSHEPGLAGGPRAKNIQYF TGTGCCAGCAGTCACGAACCGGGACTAGCGGGAGGGCCGAGAGCCAAAAACATTCAGTACTTC
11 . TRBJ2-7 TRBV14 . CASSLAYEQYF TGTGCCAGCAGCCTCGCCTACGAGCAGTACTTC
14 . TRBJ2-1 TRBV6-1 . CASSVSPRGNEQFF TGTGCCAGCAGTGTTAGCCCGAGAGGGAATGAGCAGTTCTTC
15 . TRBJ1-2 TRBV28 few CASSPTLGRNYGYTF TGTGCCAGCAGTCCTACCCTGGGACGGAACTATGGCTACACCTTC
12 . TRBJ1-1 TRBV5-4 . CASSTGPTEAFF TGTGCCAGCAGCACCGGACCTACTGAAGCTTTCTTT
16 . TRBJ1-6 TRBV21-1 few CASRGKTLSYNSPLHF TGTGCCAGCAGAGGAAAGACTCTCTCCTATAATTCACCCCTCCACTTT
17 . TRBJ1-5 TRBV5-4 . CASSLGPGEGGNQPQHF TGTGCCAGCAGCTTGGGGCCAGGGGAAGGAGGCAATCAGCCCCAGCATTTT
15 . TRBJ2-7 TRBV28 . CASSPAGSSSYEQYF TGTGCCAGCAGTCCCGCGGGGTCGAGCTCCTACGAGCAGTACTTC
15 TRBD2 TRBJ2-7 TRBV28 . CASSLYPSGSYEQYF TGTGCCAGCAGTTTATATCCTAGCGGGAGTTACGAGCAGTACTTC
15 TRBD2 TRBJ2-1 TRBV2 . CASSLGLAGVHEQFF TGTGCCAGCAGTCTGGGACTAGCGGGAGTCCATGAGCAGTTCTTC
11 . TRBJ1-2 TRBV5-1 . CASSFTKSYTF TGCGCCAGCAGCTTTACCAAGAGCTACACCTTC
15 . TRBJ1-2 TRBV9 . CASSVAPGPNYGYTF TGTGCCAGCAGCGTAGCCCCTGGTCCTAACTATGGCTACACCTTC
16 . TRBJ1-2 TRBV21-1 many CASSTGQGASIYGYTF TGTGCCAGCAGCACGGGACAGGGGGCGTCGATCTATGGCTACACCTTC